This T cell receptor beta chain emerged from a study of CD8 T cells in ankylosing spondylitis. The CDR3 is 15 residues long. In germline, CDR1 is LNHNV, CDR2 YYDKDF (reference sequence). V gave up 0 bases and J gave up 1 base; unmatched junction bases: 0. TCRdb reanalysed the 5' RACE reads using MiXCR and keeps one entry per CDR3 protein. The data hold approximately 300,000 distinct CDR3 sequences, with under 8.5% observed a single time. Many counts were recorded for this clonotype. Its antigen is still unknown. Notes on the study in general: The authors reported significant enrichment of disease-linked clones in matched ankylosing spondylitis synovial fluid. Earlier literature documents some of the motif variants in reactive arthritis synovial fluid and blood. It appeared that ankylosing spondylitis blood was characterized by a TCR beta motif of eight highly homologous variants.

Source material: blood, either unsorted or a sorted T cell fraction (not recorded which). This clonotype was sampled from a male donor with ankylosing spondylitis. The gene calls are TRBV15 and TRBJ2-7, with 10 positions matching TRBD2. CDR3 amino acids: CATSRDSGRSYEQYF. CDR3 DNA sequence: TGTGCCACCAGCAGAGATAGCGGGAGGTCCTACGAGCAGTACTTC.